Sequencing of this T cell receptor beta chain was carried out in a study of blood T cell repertoires in COVID-19 (dated by TCRdb to 2020 to 2022). Concerning the study at large: Recovered participants in ImmuneRACE Cohort 3 were defined as having two consecutive negative NP/OP PCR tests, clearance from a healthcare professional, or resolution of symptoms. Collaborator samples came from the United States, Italy and Spain and covered acute and convalescent phases of COVID-19. The prospective study material was composed of cDNA or gDNA derived from T cells, B-cell-depleted T cells, or PBMCs. Deeply sampled blood TCRbeta repertoires from subjects exposed to, actively infected with, or recovered from COVID-19 were included in the dataset. The repertoires were released in a freely available public database intended as a resource for research on the immune response to SARS-CoV-2. Samples came from the ongoing ImmuneRACE study (first 160 participants) plus 1,254 subjects from 6 global collaborators. Sample metadata almost always included a de-identified subject ID, COVID-19 status, age in years and sex. Where available, HLA class I and class II types were taken from metadata supplied by the sample provider and were not determined by assay-based typing.

V is clipped by 1 base and J by 15 bases, and the sequence between their germline boundaries is 13 bases long. The CDR3 spans 12 residues, from the cysteine through the phenylalanine. The read is trimmed to its CDR3 DNA, 36 bases read in frame from base 1. CDR1 SGHAT and CDR2 FQNNGV are derived from the germline V gene. TCRbeta CDR3 regions were amplified from genomic DNA by means of the immunoSEQ Assay, a bias-controlled multiplex PCR. The source study handled its data this way. The number of nucleated cells in each sample was estimated from the amplification of reference gene primers within the assay. To quantify the absolute abundance of each unique TCRbeta CDR3 rearrangement, sequence reads were collapsed and filtered. For each sample, productive Simpson clonality was calculated by taking the square root of Simpson's diversity index across productive rearrangements. TCRdb took this table from immuneACCESS and kept in-frame rearrangements with V and J called. Such tables lack part of the clones; where checked against another copy, unresolved V genes explain under half of the gap, and the rest is unexplained. The V and J calls and clone size come from that table; D and trimming were worked out from the DNA. The sample table records about 170,000 clones; roughly 78% of these occur just once. Around 20% of the sample lies in the top ten.

Concerning this clone: The antigen this receptor binds is unknown. No clone much larger than this one lies a single base away; base qualities are absent.

Overall results and qualifications from the work: The amount of clinical and demographic metadata varied by source and participant and was provided uncurated.

In the prospective study, participants were roughly 18 to 90 years old, resided in about 25 geographic areas of the United States, and were enrolled through a virtual design. In the prospective study, cohorts were assigned on the basis of participant-reported clinical history obtained from a screening survey and a study questionnaire. Mobile phlebotomists in the prospective study collected whole blood, serum and a nasopharyngeal or oropharyngeal swab from every participant. Participants in the prospective study had the option to provide additional blood draws and questionnaires over a roughly 2-month period. Before DNA extraction, prospective study blood samples were shipped either frozen or at room temperature.

Sequenced sample: PBMCs or T cells enriched from blood (not recorded which). The source is a woman in her sixties or seventies in a cohort exposed to, infected with or recovered from COVID-19 (not recorded which). The chain is encoded by TRBV11-2 joined to TRBJ2-1; perhaps TRBD2 is the D gene, with 6 bases matching. The bases are TGTGCCAGCAGCTTAGGTGGACTACCTCCGTTCTTC. Its protein product is CASSLGGLPPFF. Extended through the reference TRBV11-2 and TRBJ2-1 proteins, this CDR3 yields the full variable domain: EAGVAQSPRYKIIEKRQSVAFWCNPISGHATLYWYQQILGQGPKLLIQFQNNGVVDDSQLPKDRFSAERLKGVDSTLKIQPAKLEDSAVYLCASSLGGLPPFFGPGTRLTVL.